One TCR beta chain is described in this entry. The antigen remains undetermined. Germline assignment: CDR1 SGHTA and CDR2 FQGNSA. The CDR3 runs to 14 residues. V lost 3 bases and J 1 base, leaving 9 bases between the germline ends. The data stem from a study of beta chain features in type 1 diabetes. About the study: Cell yields, gender and age were comparable in patients and healthy donors. Study observations and caveats: It was not settled here whether HLA type affects TCRB rearrangement. Shorter templates might be favored by PCR, and equally so in patients and in controls.

Expressed TCRB transcripts were sequenced, since all the RNA that had been isolated was reverse transcribed. This table comes from immunoSEQ multiplex PCR, and its TCRdb copy is limited to in-frame clones, with some not included. Of hundreds of thousands of clones in the sample, 15% to 19% were seen once. J is TRBJ2-5 and V is TRBV7-2; D gene ambiguous. The specimen sequenced was naive CD4+ T cells from blood. The TCR originated in a man aged 18 to 35 in good health. The CDR3 DNA sequence: TGTGCCAGCAGCTTGAGGCGCCTCCAAGAGACCCAGTACTTC. The encoded protein is CASSLRRLQETQYF.